The clone carrying this T cell receptor beta chain was seen only once. These data belong to a study of blood T cell repertoires in COVID-19. This CDR3 contains 16 residues. After removal of 5 bases from V and 4 bases from J, the junction contained 8 bases not matched to a gene. CDR1 is MDHEN, CDR2 SYDVKM, per germline. In the authors' methods: Amplification with reference gene primers provided the estimates of nucleated cell counts. TCRdb's table, derived via immunoSEQ multiplex PCR, lists solely in-frame clones and lacks some. That table gives V, J and clone size, and the DNA gave D and trimming. The profile covers some 200,000 clones, with roughly 87% appearing a single time and about 6.5% taken by the ten largest.

Specimen: peripheral blood. This clonotype originated in a woman aged 40 to 49 with acute or convalescent COVID-19. V usage is TRBV28 and J usage is TRBJ2-5; 12 bases agree with TRBD2. The CDR3 sequence: CASSTLAGGPSETQYF. The CDR3 DNA reads as TGTGCCAGCAGTACTCTAGCGGGGGGGCCCTCAGAGACCCAGTACTTC.